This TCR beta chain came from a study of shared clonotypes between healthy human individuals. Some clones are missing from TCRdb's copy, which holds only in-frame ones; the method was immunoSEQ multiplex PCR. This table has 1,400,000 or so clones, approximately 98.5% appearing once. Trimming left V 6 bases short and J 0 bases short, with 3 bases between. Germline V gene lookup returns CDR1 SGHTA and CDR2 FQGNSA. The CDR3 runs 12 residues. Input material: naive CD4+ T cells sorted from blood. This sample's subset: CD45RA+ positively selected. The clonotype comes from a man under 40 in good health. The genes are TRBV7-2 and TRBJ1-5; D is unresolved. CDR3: CASSYSNQPQHF. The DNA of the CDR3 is TGTGCCAGCAGTTATAGCAATCAGCCCCAGCATTTT. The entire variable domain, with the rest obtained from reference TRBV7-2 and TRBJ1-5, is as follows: GAGVSQSPSNKVTEKGKDVELRCDPISGHTALYWYRQSLGQGLEFLIYFQGNSAPDKSGLPSDRFSAERTGGSVSTLTIQRTQQEDSAVYLCASSYSNQPQHFGDGTRLSIL.